Each of the 15 T cell receptor beta chains below was sequenced from the same sample in a study of OX40 agonist ivuxolimab in advanced cancers. The assay was immunoSEQ multiplex PCR, and TCRdb's table has in-frame clones only and misses some. This table has 75,000 to 80,000 clones, around four fifths appearing once. The starting material was CD4+ or CD8+ T cells sorted from blood, obtained in a trial of the OX40 agonist ivuxolimab. These receptors all stem from an adult with an advanced solid tumor such as melanoma, head and neck, liver or kidney cancer.

The CDR3: CAWSSTGGGLYTF. The CDR3 bases are TGTGCCTGGAGTTCAACAGGGGGCGGGCTCTACACCTTC. V gene TRBV30 combines with J gene TRBJ1-2; TRBD1 matches at 9 bases. The ends lost 2 bases at V and 10 bases at J; junction bases unmatched: 8. CDR1 GTSNPN and CDR2 SVGIG come from the germline V gene (reference sequence). The CDR3 consists of 13 residues.

The chain has TRBV18 and TRBJ1-5; possibly TRBD1 for D (5 bases). Trimming cost V 6 bases and J 5 bases, with 11 bases left between them. The CDR3 consists of 13 residues. Germline V CDR1 and CDR2: KGHSH, LQKENI. The CDR3 DNA is TGTGCCAGCTCTCCGGACAAGGATCAGCCCCAGCATTTT. Encoded protein: CASSPDKDQPQHF.

This rearrangement joins TRBV5-1 to TRBJ1-3; 8 bases line up with TRBD1. Germline values: CDR1 SGHRS, CDR2 YFSETQ. CDR3 length: 16 residues. The junction had 8 bases not matched to a gene; V was cut back by 4 bases and J by 2 bases. CDR3 loop: CASSLTGGSAGNTIYF. The CDR3 region has the DNA TGCGCCAGCAGCCTTACAGGGGGATCCGCTGGAAACACCATATATTTT.

V gene TRBV9 combines with J gene TRBJ1-5, with D possibly matching TRBD1 (6 bases). Germline V gene data show CDR1 as SGDLS and CDR2 as YYNGEE. The length of the CDR3 is 19 residues. Trimming removed 2 bases from V and 0 bases from J, with 21 bases in between. The CDR3 nucleotides are TGTGCCAGCAGCGTGGGGGACACCGACCCACCTTATAGCAATCAGCCCCAGCATTTT. This codes for CASSVGDTDPPYSNQPQHF.

This chain connects TRBV5-1 to TRBJ1-5; no clear D. CDR3 length: 15 residues. Trimming took off 2 bases at V and 5 bases at J, with 14 bases between the two ends. Germline loops: CDR1 SGHRS, CDR2 YFSETQ. The CDR3 DNA reads TGCGCCAGCAGCTTAGGGCCCACAAACGATCAGCCCCAGCATTTT. Amino acids: CASSLGPTNDQPQHF.

The chain carries TRBV27 and TRBJ1-2; D ambiguous. The CDR3 runs 14 residues. V lost 2 bases and J lost 0, with 7 bases in between. Germline CDR1 reads MNHEY; CDR2 reads SMNVEV (reference sequence). CDR3 region: CASSLTPANYGYTF. The CDR3 DNA reads TGTGCCAGCAGTTTAACTCCAGCTAACTATGGCTACACCTTC.

J is TRBJ2-7 and V is TRBV28; D gene unclear. This CDR3 is 16 amino acids long. In germline, CDR1 is MDHEN, CDR2 SYDVKM. V lost 7 bases and J lost 3, with 22 bases in between. The CDR3 sequence: CASTTLFRQPLYEQYF. The DNA of the CDR3 is TGTGCCAGCACCACCCTTTTTCGGCAGCCCCTCTACGAGCAGTACTTC.

The V call is TRBV11-2, the J call TRBJ1-2; perhaps TRBD1 as D (5 bases). CDR3 length: 13 amino acids. CDR1 and CDR2 (germline): SGHAT, FQNNGV. The V and J ends lost 5 bases and 4 bases respectively, with 11 bases between them. The CDR3 reads CASSPDNTYGYTF. Here the CDR3 DNA reads TGTGCCAGCAGCCCGGACAATACCTATGGCTACACCTTC.

The J gene is TRBJ1-2, the V gene TRBV27; 11 bases are a match to TRBD1. This CDR3 spans 17 amino acids. CDR1 and CDR2 from the germline V gene are MNHEY and SMNVEV (reference sequence). Trimming cost V 5 bases and J 4 bases; bases outside gene matches: 12. CDR3 sequence: CASSLGQGATWGYGYTF. CDR3 sequence (DNA): TGTGCCAGCAGTCTTGGACAGGGGGCAACTTGGGGCTATGGCTACACCTTC.

The chain combines TRBV9 with TRBJ1-2; D is perhaps TRBD1 (5 bases). The length of the CDR3 is 14 residues. CDR1 SGDLS and CDR2 YYNGEE come from the germline V gene. The V end lost 0 bases, the J end lost 4 bases, and 10 bases lay between the germline ends. CDR3 nucleotide sequence: TGTGCCAGCAGCGTAGTGGGGGGGACCTATGGCTACACCTTC. It codes for CASSVVGGTYGYTF.

V gene TRBV5-1 combines with J gene TRBJ1-5, with TRBD1 matching over 9 bases. Germline CDR1 SGHRS, CDR2 YFSETQ. This CDR3 contains 14 residues. The J segment lost 4 bases and the V segment lost 4 bases, leaving 3 bases of the junction unmatched. CDR3 region: CASSPTGGNQPQHF. Written as DNA, the CDR3 is TGCGCCAGCAGCCCGACAGGGGGAAATCAGCCCCAGCATTTT.

The chain employs TRBV28 and TRBJ1-1; TRBD1 is a possible D gene (5 bases). The CDR3 runs to 13 residues. V lost 5 bases, J lost 3 bases, and 10 bases lay in between. CDR1 and CDR2 (germline): MDHEN, SYDVKM. DNA of the CDR3: TGTGCCAGCAGTACCAAGGGGCACACTGAAGCTTTCTTT. Translated: CASSTKGHTEAFF.

The rearrangement links TRBV28 to TRBJ1-3; the D is unclear. This CDR3 has 14 amino acids. The germline V and J ends were trimmed by 9 bases and 4 bases, with 16 bases remaining between them. In germline, CDR1 is MDHEN, CDR2 SYDVKM. For the CDR3, the DNA is TGTGCCAGTTGGGCCCGGGGTGCGGGAAACACCATATATTTT. Its protein is CASWARGAGNTIYF.

V gene TRBV10-3 combines with J gene TRBJ2-5; 10 nucleotides line up with TRBD2. CDR3 length equals 18 residues. The germline gives CDR1 ENHRY, CDR2 SYGVKD. The V and J ends lost 4 bases and 5 bases, in that order; junction bases with no gene match: 16. The CDR3 DNA follows: TGTGCCATCAGTGGACCCAACATCTTCGGTAGCGGGAGGGAGACCCAGTACTTC. Encoded protein: CAISGPNIFGSGRETQYF.

The chain links TRBV25-1 to TRBJ2-3, with D perhaps matching TRBD2 (6 bases). There are 15 residues in the CDR3. CDR1 is MGHDK, CDR2 SYGVNS, per germline. V was shortened by 4 bases and J by 2 bases, with 13 bases between the two germline ends. DNA for the CDR3: TGTGCCAGCAGTGGTTTTGGGGAGGTCACAGATACGCAGTATTTT. It codes for CASSGFGEVTDTQYF. Looking up the rest from reference TRBV25-1 and TRBJ2-3 gives the full variable domain: EADIYQTPRYLVIGTGKKITLECSQTMGHDKMYWYQQDPGMELHLIHYSYGVNSTEKGDLSSESTVSRIRTEHFPLTLESARPSHTSQYLCASSGFGEVTDTQYFGPGTRLTVL.